These T cell receptor beta chains were read from a single sample in a study of identical twins. Via MiXCR, TCRdb re-called the 5' RACE reads, giving one row per CDR3 protein. This table holds approximately 230,000 distinct CDR3 sequences, around an eighth found once. The sequenced sample consisted of memory (CD45RO+) T cells sorted from blood. These receptors were taken from a woman under 30 in good health. CDR3s include the opening cysteine and the closing phenylalanine or tryptophan. D genes are given only for firm matches. The size entry is marked missing in some rows and otherwise reads once, few, many or a size class.

>.|few|TRBV12-3/TRBV12-4|TRBJ2-2
TGTGCCAGCAGTTTAGCGCGGGGAACCGGGGAGCTGTTTTTT
CASSLARGTGELFF
>TRBD2|.|TRBV5-4|TRBJ2-5
TGTGCCAGCAGCTTGGTGATAGCGGGAGCAGAGACCCAGTACTTC
CASSLVIAGAETQYF
>TRBD2|.|TRBV27|TRBJ2-7
TGTGCCAGCAGTTTACACCCGTTAGCGGGAGACGATTACGAGCAGTACTTC
CASSLHPLAGDDYEQYF
>.|many|TRBV6-5|TRBJ1-6
TGTGCCAGCAGTTACACGGGGACTCCGAATTCACCCCTCCACTTT
CASSYTGTPNSPLHF
>TRBD1|.|TRBV7-2|TRBJ2-3
TGTGCCAGCAGCCGGGACAGGGGTCGAGATACGCAGTATTTT
CASSRDRGRDTQYF
>TRBD2|few|TRBV7-9|TRBJ2-1
TGTGCCAGCAGCTTCAGCGGGACCTCCTACAATGAGCAGTTCTTC
CASSFSGTSYNEQFF
>.|.|TRBV5-1|TRBJ2-3
TGCGCCAGCAGCCTGCGGGACTGGACAGATACGCAGTATTTT
CASSLRDWTDTQYF
>TRBD1|few|TRBV20-1|TRBJ1-5
TGCAGTGCCCACCAGGGGGTAATTGGTCAGCCCCAGCATTTT
CSAHQGVIGQPQHF
>.|.|TRBV21-1|TRBJ2-1
TGTGCCAGCACCCCTGGGGGGAGCAATGAGCAGTTCTTC
CASTPGGSNEQFF
>.|.|TRBV6-5|TRBJ1-1
TGTGCCAGCAGTTCCCCGGGACAGAACACTGAAGCTTTCTTT
CASSSPGQNTEAFF